The 23 T cell receptor beta chains presented below share a single source sample, sequenced in a study of Ad26.COV2.S vaccination and SARS-CoV-2 variants. Here immunoSEQ multiplex PCR was the method, and the copy in TCRdb shows in-frame clones only, minus some. The table records 300,000 to 450,000 clones, approximately 90% of them present only once. The sample was peripheral blood, taken after recovery from COVID-19. These receptor sequences come from a human donor who had recovered from COVID-19.

CDR3 DNA: TGTGCCAGCTCACCAAGCGTGGGCACAGATACGCAGTATTTT. Translated, it gives CASSPSVGTDTQYF. The chain carries TRBV18 and TRBJ2-3; no reliable D call. Between the trimmed V and J ends, which lost 2 bases and 1 base, there was a span of 7 bases. The germline V gene has CDR1 KGHSH and CDR2 LQKENI. The CDR3 totals 14 residues.

This rearrangement joins TRBV10-3 to TRBJ1-5; no clear D. V lost 0 bases and J lost 6, with 9 bases in between. CDR1 is ENHRY, CDR2 SYGVKD, per germline. The CDR3 length is 14 residues. Here the CDR3 reads CAISESTLGQPQHF. CDR3 bases: TGTGCCATCAGTGAGTCGACTCTAGGTCAGCCCCAGCATTTT.

The chain joins TRBV5-8 to TRBJ1-5; D might be TRBD1 (6 bases). The CDR3 extends over 16 amino acids. Trimming removed 2 bases at V and 2 bases at J, with 14 bases between. Germline V gene sequence: CDR1 SGHTS, CDR2 YDEGEE. CDR3 amino acids: CASSFGWTEGNQPQHF. In nucleotides, the CDR3 is TGTGCCAGCAGCTTTGGGTGGACAGAGGGCAATCAGCCCCAGCATTTT.

V usage is TRBV10-1 and J usage is TRBJ2-2; no clear D. The V end lost 1 base, the J end lost 5 bases, and 8 bases lay between the germline ends. Germline CDR1 and CDR2: WNHNN and SYGVQD (reference sequence). This CDR3 is 14 amino acids long. CDR3 in DNA: TGCGCCAGCAGTGAGTACTCTGAGACCGGGGAGCTGTTTTTT. Protein product: CASSEYSETGELFF.

CDR3 in amino acids: CATAGGVERHTQYF. Written as DNA, the CDR3 is TGTGCCACCGCGGGGGGGGTCGAACGCCATACGCAGTATTTT. The V call is TRBV7-6, the J call TRBJ2-3, with 9 bases identical to TRBD2. The CDR3 spans 14 residues. The germline V gene has CDR1 SGHVS and CDR2 FNYEAQ. The V gene end was trimmed by 10 bases and the J gene end by 7 bases; junction bases not matched to a gene: 12.

The rearrangement uses TRBV7-2 and TRBJ1-5, with D uncertain. The CDR3 runs to 15 residues. CDR1 SGHTA and CDR2 FQGNSA come from the germline V gene. Trimming took 5 bases from V and 3 from J, leaving 14 bases between them. This CDR3 is CASSPRRGPNQPQHF. The CDR3 coding sequence is TGTGCCAGCAGCCCTAGACGGGGTCCCAATCAGCCCCAGCATTTT.

The chain uses TRBV7-9 and TRBJ2-3; 9 bases match TRBD2. The CDR3 extends over 16 amino acids. In germline, CDR1 is SEHNR, CDR2 FQNEAQ (reference sequence). Losses at the gene ends were 1 base for V and 3 bases for J; bases not matched to a gene: 5. CDR3: CASSLVAGGATDTQYF. CDR3 nucleotide sequence: TGTGCCAGCAGCTTAGTTGCGGGGGGGGCAACAGATACGCAGTATTTT. Combining the CDR3 with reference TRBV7-9 and TRBJ2-3 gives the whole variable domain DTGVSQNPRHKITKRGQNVTFRCDPISEHNRLYWYRQTLGQGPEFLTYFQNEAQLEKSRLLSDRFSAERPKGSFSTLEIQRTEQGDSAMYLCASSLVAGGATDTQYFGPGTRLTVL.

The V call is TRBV6-6, the J call TRBJ2-7; 7 nucleotides agree with TRBD2. Germline V lookup: CDR1 MNHNY, CDR2 SVGAGI (reference sequence). Germline trimming cut 11 bases from V and 2 bases from J; bases unmatched to any gene: 12. The CDR3 contains 14 residues. The CDR3 protein is CAASTGGKPYEQYF. The CDR3 DNA follows: TGTGCCGCCTCGACGGGGGGTAAACCCTACGAGCAGTACTTC.

This clone appeared once. The chain uses TRBV15 and TRBJ1-3; possible D gene TRBD1, 5 bases. This CDR3 is 16 amino acids long. Germline assignment: CDR1 LNHNV and CDR2 YYDKDF (reference sequence). Trimming removed 4 bases from V and 0 bases from J, with 13 bases in between. The CDR3 DNA is TGTGCCACCAGCACCGGGGGGGGGAGCTCTGGAAACACCATATATTTT. Translation: CATSTGGGSSGNTIYF.

This chain links TRBV19 with TRBJ1-2; D remains ambiguous. Germline values: CDR1 LNHDA, CDR2 SQIVND (reference sequence). This CDR3 spans 13 amino acids. V was pared by 7 bases and J by 5 bases, with 14 bases between. The CDR3, as DNA: TGTGCCAGTACCGAGAGGACCAATTATGGCTACACCTTC. Translated, it gives CASTERTNYGYTF.

The sample holds a few counts of this clone. The chain uses TRBV12-2 and TRBJ1-5. TRBV12-2 is flagged as a pseudogene. The CDR3 is 16 amino acids. The DNA of the CDR3 is TGTGCAAGTCCCCCGGGGCCATCTGATAGCAATCAGCCCCAGCATTTT. This gives the protein CASPPGPSDSNQPQHF.

This chain uses TRBV24-1 with TRBJ1-2; TRBD1 is a possible D gene (5 bases). CDR3 length equals 13 residues. Germline CDR1 is KGHDR and CDR2 is SFDVKD. Deletions cut 1 base from V and 8 bases from J, with 10 bases between. Written as DNA, the CDR3 is TGTGCCACCAGTGATTTTAGGGGCGACGGCTACACCTTC. This encodes CATSDFRGDGYTF.

The chain combines TRBV9 with TRBJ2-5; tentative D call: TRBD2 (7 bases). Germline CDR1 reads SGDLS; CDR2 reads YYNGEE. The V gene lost 4 bases and the J gene lost 5 bases, with 18 bases spanning the gap. This CDR3 spans 15 amino acids. CDR3 protein: CASSPDGGGPETQYF. In DNA, the CDR3 is TGTGCCAGCAGCCCAGATGGGGGGGGGCCGGAGACCCAGTACTTC.

This clone is a singleton in its sample. The CDR3 nucleotides read TGTGCCAGCAGCTTGAACAGGGGACTCAAACTTACTGCTGAAGCTTTCTTT. Its translation: CASSLNRGLKLTAEAFF. The rearrangement joins TRBV7-9 to TRBJ1-1, with 7 positions matching TRBD1. CDR1 is SEHNR and CDR2 is FQNEAQ in the germline V gene (reference sequence). Trimming took 3 bases from V and 6 from J; bases not matched to a gene: 16. This CDR3 spans 17 amino acids. The variable domain in full, completed from reference TRBV7-9 and TRBJ1-1, reads DTGVSQNPRHKITKRGQNVTFRCDPISEHNRLYWYRQTLGQGPEFLTYFQNEAQLEKSRLLSDRFSAERPKGSFSTLEIQRTEQGDSAMYLCASSLNRGLKLTAEAFFGQGTRLTVV.

V is TRBV12-3 or TRBV12-4 and J is TRBJ1-1; the D gene is possibly TRBD1 (5 bases). Trimming removed 1 base from V and 7 bases from J, with 10 bases in between. The CDR3 spans 13 residues. The CDR3 DNA is TGTGCCAGCAGTTTAGGACAGAATTATGAAGCTTTCTTT. As protein: CASSLGQNYEAFF.

The gene calls are TRBV29-1 and TRBJ1-4, with a possible D match to TRBD1 (5 bases). V was shortened by 4 bases and J by 8 bases, with 17 bases between the two germline ends. The CDR3 contains 14 residues. Germline V gene data show CDR1 as SQVTM and CDR2 as ANQGSEA. The CDR3 DNA reads as TGCAGCGTTGGGGAGCCAGGGTCAGCGGAAAAACTGTTTTTT. Encoded protein: CSVGEPGSAEKLFF.

The chain combines TRBV11-1 with TRBJ1-6; a weak D match, TRBD1 (6 bases). Germline-derived CDR1 and CDR2 are SGHAT and FQDESV (reference sequence). Trimming took off 2 bases at V and 6 bases at J, with 14 bases between the two ends. The CDR3 extends over 16 amino acids. Here the CDR3 DNA reads TGTGCCAGCAGCTTACAGGGGAGATTTGCTAATTCACCCCTCCACTTT. Encoded protein: CASSLQGRFANSPLHF.

The chain has TRBV24-1 and TRBJ2-1; 8 nucleotides align to TRBD2. CDR1 KGHDR and CDR2 SFDVKD come from the germline V gene. Germline trimming cut 3 bases from V and 0 bases from J; bases unmatched to any gene: 9. The CDR3 totals 18 residues. The CDR3 spells CATSDRTSKSASYNEQFF. The CDR3 nucleotides are TGTGCCACCAGTGATCGGACTAGCAAGTCGGCCTCCTACAATGAGCAGTTCTTC.

The chain couples TRBV11-2 to TRBJ2-5, with 11 bases that match TRBD2. The CDR3 is 18 residues long. The germline gives CDR1 SGHAT, CDR2 FQNNGV. V shed 4 bases, J shed 3 bases, and the junction held 13 bases outside the gene matches. CDR3 region: CASSWPSLSGGDEETQYF. The CDR3 nucleotides are TGTGCCAGCAGCTGGCCGTCCCTTAGCGGGGGGGACGAAGAGACCCAGTACTTC.

This chain joins TRBV28 and TRBJ2-3; a possible D gene is TRBD1 (6 bases). V lost 9 bases and J 0 bases, leaving 13 bases between the germline ends. Germline V lookup: CDR1 MDHEN, CDR2 SYDVKM. The CDR3 runs to 14 residues. DNA of the CDR3: TGTGCCAGTCAGGGGCCCCCAAGCACAGATACGCAGTATTTT. This gives the protein CASQGPPSTDTQYF.

This chain links TRBV9 with TRBJ2-1; D perhaps matches TRBD2 (6 bases). This CDR3 comprises 17 residues. The germline CDR1 and CDR2 sequences are SGDLS and YYNGEE. The V end lost 4 bases, the J end lost 0 bases, and 17 bases lay between the germline ends. In DNA, the CDR3 is TGTGCCAGCAGCCCCCCCTTAGCGGCGAGCTCCTACAATGAGCAGTTCTTC. Its protein is CASSPPLAASSYNEQFF.

This chain connects TRBV11-2 to TRBJ1-1; 7 nucleotides match TRBD1. Germline lookup yields CDR1 SGHAT and CDR2 FQNNGV. The CDR3 is 16 residues long. V lost 5 bases to trimming and J lost 4 bases; unmatched junction nucleotides: 13. In DNA form, the CDR3 reads TGTGCCAGCAGCCGTCCACTAGAGACAGGGAGCACTGAAGCTTTCTTT. Amino acids: CASSRPLETGSTEAFF.

The rearrangement uses TRBV18 and TRBJ1-2; no definite D call. With 3 bases removed from V and 5 bases from J, the gap between germline ends came to 10 bases. CDR3 length: 13 residues. Germline-derived CDR1 and CDR2 are KGHSH and LQKENI. The CDR3 loop is CASSPKQEYGYTF. The CDR3 DNA reads as TGTGCCAGCTCACCGAAGCAAGAATATGGCTACACCTTC.